This T cell receptor beta chain was profiled in a study of control samples from healthy donors and cancer patients. Measured with immunoSEQ multiplex PCR; TCRdb has only the in-frame clones, and not every one. Of 150,000 to 200,000 clones in the sample, approximately 95% were seen once. V was pared by 4 bases and J by 1 base, with 19 bases between. The CDR3 is 17 amino acids. CDR1 is MDHEN and CDR2 is SYDVKM in the germline V gene. The sample was blood. The V call is TRBV28, the J call TRBJ1-2; weak D call: TRBD1 (5 bases). This clonotype was sampled from a young man in good health. The CDR3 sequence is CASSSLGGSPSNYGYTF. In DNA, the CDR3 is TGTGCCAGCAGTTCCCTGGGGGGATCCCCCAGTAACTATGGCTACACCTTC.